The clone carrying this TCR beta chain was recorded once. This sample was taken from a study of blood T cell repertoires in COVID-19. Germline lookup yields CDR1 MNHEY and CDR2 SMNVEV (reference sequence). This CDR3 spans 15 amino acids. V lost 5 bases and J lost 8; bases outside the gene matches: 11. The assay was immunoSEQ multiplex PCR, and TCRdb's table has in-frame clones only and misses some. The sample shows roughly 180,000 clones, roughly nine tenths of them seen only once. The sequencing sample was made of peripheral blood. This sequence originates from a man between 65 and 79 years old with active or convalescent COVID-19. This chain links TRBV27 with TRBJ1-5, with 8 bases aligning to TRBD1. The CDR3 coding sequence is TGTGCCAGCAGTCACTCTTGGACAGGGCGGGAGCCCCAGCATTTT. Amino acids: CASSHSWTGREPQHF.